The T cell receptor beta chain under discussion was sequenced for a study of identifying expanded T cells in peripheral blood. Study findings and constraints: Over approximately two and four weeks, about 15 and 19 clones changed, versus around 1.1 between replicates. Two-week clone count variance significantly increased as total template count grew.

The table lists this clone with a few counts. Its antigen remains unknown. The CDR3 length is 18 residues. Germline CDR1 PRHDT, CDR2 FYEKMQ (reference sequence). V dropped 0 bases and J dropped 4; count of bases not matched to a gene: 7. Sequenced by immunoSEQ multiplex PCR; TCRdb stores in-frame clones only, minus some. The sample gives about 130,000 clones, 86% of which show up once; 7.5% to 8.5% is in the top ten. Healthy donors had no documented immune events, such as infections, while sampled. The source is a person between 18 and 70 years old in good health. The rearrangement joins TRBV13 to TRBJ2-1; 12 bases line up with TRBD2. Specimen: blood. CDR3 sequence reads: CASSLGGLAGLPYNEQFF. In DNA, the CDR3 is TGTGCCAGCAGCTTAGGCGGACTAGCGGGGCTACCATACAATGAGCAGTTCTTC.